Below, 25 T cell receptor beta chains from the same sample are listed, as sequenced in a study of patients and donors after allogeneic stem cell transplantation. TCRdb fed the RT-PCR reads into MiXCR, producing one record per CDR3 protein. The sample consists of about 150,000 distinct CDR3 sequences, about 36% of them appearing once. Sequenced: blood, either unsorted or a sorted T cell fraction (not recorded which). Source of these receptors: a human donor who was either an allogeneic HSCT recipient or a stem cell or donor lymphocyte infusion donor (not recorded which). It is not recorded whose cells these are; they may come from a transplant donor.

This clonotype was recorded a few times. The rearrangement links TRBV25-1 to TRBJ1-6; D ambiguous. CDR1 MGHDK and CDR2 SYGVNS come from the germline V gene. V was pared by 7 bases and J by 4 bases, with 8 bases between. CDR3 size: 13 residues. CDR3 sequence: CASKEEYNSPLHF. The CDR3 DNA sequence: TGTGCCAGCAAAGAGGAATATAATTCACCCCTCCACTTT.

This clonotype occurred once. The gene calls are TRBV4-1 and TRBJ2-1; either TRBD1 or TRBD2 may fit D (5 bases each). Germline V CDR1 and CDR2: MGHRA, YSYEKL. This CDR3 is built from 17 residues. V was clipped by 4 bases and J by 8 bases, with 24 bases between them. Here the CDR3 reads CASSLLSRDESLDEQFF. The CDR3 DNA is TGCGCCAGCAGCCTCTTAAGCCGGGACGAAAGCCTGGATGAGCAGTTCTTC.

The V and J genes are TRBV11-3 and TRBJ2-2; 8 bases match TRBD2. The CDR3 sequence is 15 residues long. With V trimmed by 0 bases and J by 6 bases, 3 bases remained unmatched. Per the germline V gene, CDR1 is SGHNT and CDR2 is YENEEA. The DNA for the CDR3 is TGTGCCAGCAGCTTAGAGCCAGCGGGGGCCGGGGAGCTGTTTTTT. Translated, it gives CASSLEPAGAGELFF.

The chain carries TRBV5-5 and TRBJ2-1; possibly TRBD1 or TRBD2 for D (5 bases each). Trimming removed 1 base at V and 13 bases at J, with 12 bases between. Germline CDR1 SGHKS, CDR2 YYEKEE (reference sequence). The CDR3 spans 12 residues. CDR3 in DNA: TGTGCCAGCAGCTTGATTTTGGGGGAACAGTTCTTC. Residues: CASSLILGEQFF.

The chain is built from TRBV12-3 or TRBV12-4 and TRBJ1-2, with TRBD1 as a possible D gene (6 bases). Trimming shortened V by 5 bases and J by 13 bases, and 17 bases separated the two germline ends. The CDR3 spans 12 residues. The CDR3, as DNA: TGTGCCAGCAGTGTCCCGGGGGGCGCGGGCACCTTC. Its protein product is CASSVPGGAGTF.

This clonotype was recorded a few times. The V call is TRBV20-1, the J call TRBJ1-2, with D possibly being TRBD1 (5 bases). V lost 4 bases and J lost 4, with 10 bases in between. This CDR3 comprises 12 residues. Germline-derived CDR1 and CDR2 are DFQATT and SNEGSKA (reference sequence). DNA of the CDR3: TGCAGTGCTACTGGGGCGACCTATGGCTACACCTTC. Its protein product is CSATGATYGYTF.

This clonotype has only a few counts. The V and J genes are TRBV29-1 and TRBJ2-3; no clear D gene. CDR1 and CDR2 (germline): SQVTM, ANQGSEA. The CDR3 extends over 12 amino acids. The germline V and J ends were trimmed by 6 bases and 2 bases, with 9 bases remaining between them. The CDR3 region has the DNA TGCAGCGTCCTGGGGTACACAGATACGCAGTATTTT. It codes for CSVLGYTDTQYF.

This clonotype came up once. The chain employs TRBV9 and TRBJ2-3; TRBD2 matches at 11 bases. V was clipped by 4 bases and J by 2 bases; unmatched bases: 3. The germline V gene has CDR1 SGDLS and CDR2 YYNGEE. The CDR3 contains 15 residues. CDR3 DNA sequence: TGTGCCAGCAGCCGTAGCGGGGGGGCCACAGATACGCAGTATTTT. Residues: CASSRSGGATDTQYF.

This chain connects TRBV12-3 or TRBV12-4 to TRBJ2-3; the D is unclear. Trimming cost V 4 bases and J 6 bases, with 8 bases left between them. This CDR3 is 12 amino acids long. CDR3 residues: CASSSRTDTQYF. The CDR3 DNA reads TGTGCCAGCAGTTCCCGAACGGATACGCAGTATTTT.

This clonotype was counted between two and nine times. The chain has TRBV12-3 or TRBV12-4 and TRBJ1-6, with TRBD1 identical over 9 bases. The CDR3 runs to 15 residues. Trimming at V came to 5 bases and at J to 7 bases, leaving 6 bases not matched to a gene. The CDR3 sequence: CASSPGTGWNSPLHF. CDR3 DNA sequence: TGTGCCAGCAGTCCAGGGACAGGGTGGAATTCACCCCTCCACTTT.

CDR3 nucleotide sequence: TGTGCCAGCAGCCCCAGGAGGAACACTGAAGCTTTCTTT. Its protein is CASSPRRNTEAFF. This chain joins TRBV6-1 and TRBJ1-1; unclear D gene. This CDR3 region has 13 residues. CDR1 is MNHNS and CDR2 is SASEGT in the germline V gene. V was pared by 6 bases and J by 1 base, with 9 bases between.

The CDR3 protein is CASSLARDRGYGYTF. The DNA for the CDR3 is TGTGCCAGCAGTTTAGCCAGGGACAGGGGTTATGGCTACACCTTC. The chain uses TRBV12-3 or TRBV12-4 and TRBJ1-2; 10 nucleotides agree with TRBD1. Trimming cost V 0 bases and J 5 bases; bases outside gene matches: 3. The CDR3 contains 15 residues.

The V gene is TRBV12-3 or TRBV12-4, the J gene TRBJ1-2, with a tentative D call TRBD1 (5 bases). The CDR3 sequence is 13 residues long. Trimming took off 4 bases at V and 7 bases at J, with 13 bases between the two ends. The CDR3 loop is CASSSMGRSGYTF. In DNA, the CDR3 is TGTGCCAGCAGTTCGATGGGGCGGAGTGGCTACACCTTC.

In the case of this clonotype: A much more abundant neighbour one base away suggests this may be a read error. The genes are TRBV9 and TRBJ1-3; 7 bases map to TRBD1. After removal of 3 bases from V and 1 base from J, the junction contained 4 bases not matched to a gene. CDR1 is SGDLS and CDR2 is YYNGEE in the germline V gene. This CDR3 contains 15 residues. The CDR3 nucleotides read TGTGCCAGCAGCGCTGCGACAGGGTCTGGAAACACCATATATTTT. Translation: CASSAATGSGNTIYF.

The rearrangement links TRBV6-6 to TRBJ1-2; D is undetermined. The germline CDR1 and CDR2 sequences are MNHNY and SVGAGI (reference sequence). The CDR3 consists of 11 residues. The V gene lost 11 bases and the J gene lost 6 bases, with 13 bases spanning the gap. The CDR3: CAGRRGDGYTF. Written as DNA, the CDR3 is TGTGCCGGGCGACGAGGAGATGGCTACACCTTC.

The V call is TRBV12-3 or TRBV12-4, the J call TRBJ1-1; no reliable D call. Trimming removed 3 bases at V and 11 bases at J, with 13 bases between. The CDR3 totals 12 residues. CDR3 residues: CASSLAAPLAFF. CDR3 in DNA: TGTGCCAGCAGTTTGGCAGCCCCCTTGGCTTTCTTT.

This clonotype was counted between two and nine times. V and J are TRBV7-3 and TRBJ1-6; D call uncertain. The CDR3 is 14 residues long. V lost 0 bases and J 6 bases, leaving 6 bases between the germline ends. Germline lookup yields CDR1 SGHTA and CDR2 FQGTGA. The CDR3 loop is CASSLTAANSPLHF. The DNA of the CDR3 is TGTGCCAGCAGCTTAACGGCTGCTAATTCACCCCTCCACTTT.

This chain connects TRBV28 to TRBJ1-2, with 7 bases that match TRBD1. Germline V gene lookup returns CDR1 MDHEN and CDR2 SYDVKM. This CDR3 spans 15 amino acids. Trimming took 8 bases from V and 5 from J; bases not matched to a gene: 14. The CDR3 DNA reads as TGTGCCAGCCAGGGTGGGACAGTAAGAGGGTATGGCTACACCTTC. Translation: CASQGGTVRGYGYTF.

In DNA, the CDR3 is TGCAGTGCGACAGGGGTTAACTATGGCTACACCTTC. Protein sequence: CSATGVNYGYTF. This chain uses TRBV20-1 with TRBJ1-2; 8 nucleotides agree with TRBD1. This CDR3 contains 12 residues. Trimming removed 6 bases from V and 1 base from J; junction bases left unmatched: 1. Germline V gene sequence: CDR1 DFQATT, CDR2 SNEGSKA (reference sequence).

As regards this clonotype: The germline gene is not matched at one end of the junction; a read error may be the cause. The CDR3 loop reads CASSPWPRGLNTEAFF. Written as DNA, the CDR3 is TGTGCTAGCAGCCCCTGGCCTCGGGGGTTGAACACTGAAGCTTTCTTT. V is TRBV7-7 and J is TRBJ1-1, with D possibly matching TRBD1 (5 bases). CDR1 is SSHAT and CDR2 is FNYEAQ in the germline V gene (reference sequence). The length of the CDR3 is 16 residues.

This chain joins TRBV28 and TRBJ1-5; D gene unclear. Trimming took off 2 bases at V and 0 bases at J, with 11 bases between the two ends. This CDR3 is 16 amino acids long. The germline CDR1 and CDR2 sequences are MDHEN and SYDVKM. CDR3 amino acids: CASSLPSGYSNQPQHF. The CDR3 DNA sequence: TGTGCCAGCAGTTTACCCTCGGGTTATAGCAATCAGCCCCAGCATTTT.

DNA of the CDR3: TGTGCCAGCAGTTCCCCTAGCGGGGTGAACACCGGGGAGCTGTTTTTT. Amino acids: CASSSPSGVNTGELFF. The chain combines TRBV6-5 with TRBJ2-2, with 9 bases identical to TRBD2. This CDR3 region has 16 residues. The J segment lost 1 base and the V segment lost 4 bases, leaving 4 bases of the junction unmatched. CDR1 and CDR2 from the germline V gene are MNHEY and SVGAGI.

The chain uses TRBV5-1 and TRBJ2-6; a possible D gene is TRBD2 (5 bases). The CDR3 sequence is 17 residues long. Between the trimmed V and J ends, which lost 4 bases and 2 bases, there was a span of 16 bases. Per the germline V gene, CDR1 is SGHRS and CDR2 is YFSETQ. CDR3 residues: CASSGLALQPGANVLTF. DNA for the CDR3: TGCGCCAGCAGCGGACTTGCCCTTCAGCCTGGGGCCAACGTCCTGACTTTC.

The V and J genes are TRBV20-1 and TRBJ2-3; D remains ambiguous. Trimming removed 5 bases from V and 0 bases from J, with 9 bases in between. The CDR3 is 13 amino acids. Germline values: CDR1 DFQATT, CDR2 SNEGSKA (reference sequence). Here the CDR3 reads CSAPRISTDTQYF. DNA of the CDR3: TGCAGTGCTCCTAGGATTAGCACAGATACGCAGTATTTT.

This clonotype turned up a few times. This chain links TRBV25-1 with TRBJ2-1, with TRBD2 matching 10 bases. This CDR3 is built from 15 residues. Trimming cost V 1 base and J 3 bases; bases outside gene matches: 0. Per germline, CDR1 MGHDK and CDR2 SYGVNS. DNA of the CDR3: TGTGCCAGCAGTGAATCTAGCGGGGGCTACAATGAGCAGTTCTTC. It yields the protein CASSESSGGYNEQFF.